Listed here are 5 T cell receptor beta chains from one sample, sequenced in a study of cytomegalovirus exposure and HLA in healthy donors. Assay used: immunoSEQ multiplex PCR; TCRdb lists only in-frame clones, some missing. The table lists 150,000 to 200,000 clones, around 84% of them singletons. What was sequenced was PBMCs. These receptor sequences come from a man aged 18 to 29 in good health and CMV-seropositive.

This chain connects TRBV7-9 to TRBJ1-1; weak D call: TRBD1 (5 bases). The germline V gene encodes CDR1 SEHNR and CDR2 FQNEAQ (reference sequence). The V gene lost 6 bases and the J gene lost 6 bases, with 20 bases spanning the gap. CDR3 size: 15 residues. The CDR3 reads CASSLLGGRTAEAFF. The CDR3 coding sequence is TGTGCCAGCAGTCTTCTCGGGGGGAGGACGGCTGAAGCTTTCTTT.

CDR3 protein: CASSVTTDTQYF. For the CDR3, the DNA is TGTGCCAGCAGCGTCACAACAGATACGCAGTATTTT. The gene calls are TRBV9 and TRBJ2-3; D is ambiguous. Trimming removed 2 bases at V and 3 bases at J, with 4 bases between. This CDR3 spans 12 amino acids. Germline V gene lookup returns CDR1 SGDLS and CDR2 YYNGEE.

This chain links TRBV7-2 with TRBJ2-7, with D possibly being TRBD2 (5 bases). Germline V gene data show CDR1 as SGHTA and CDR2 as FQGNSA. Trimming shortened V by 5 bases and J by 3 bases, and 11 bases separated the two germline ends. This CDR3 spans 13 amino acids. This CDR3 is CASSPGWDYEQYF. DNA for the CDR3: TGTGCCAGCAGCCCGGGGTGGGACTACGAGCAGTACTTC.

The chain combines TRBV7-9 with TRBJ2-1, with TRBD1 matching 8 bases. The length of the CDR3 is 16 residues. V lost 6 bases to trimming and J lost 1 base; unmatched junction nucleotides: 8. The germline CDR1 and CDR2 sequences are SEHNR and FQNEAQ (reference sequence). CDR3 in DNA: TGTGCCAGCAGACCGGGGACAGGTAGTTCCTACAATGAGCAGTTCTTC. This gives the protein CASRPGTGSSYNEQFF.

The chain is built from TRBV10-1 and TRBJ2-7; D remains ambiguous. V shed 6 bases and J shed 6 bases, with 9 bases lying between them. CDR1 is WNHNN, CDR2 SYGVQD, per germline (reference sequence). CDR3 length equals 11 residues. Written as DNA, the CDR3 is TGCGCCAGCAGGGCCCGCTGCGAGCAGTACTTC. Translating gives CASRARCEQYF.